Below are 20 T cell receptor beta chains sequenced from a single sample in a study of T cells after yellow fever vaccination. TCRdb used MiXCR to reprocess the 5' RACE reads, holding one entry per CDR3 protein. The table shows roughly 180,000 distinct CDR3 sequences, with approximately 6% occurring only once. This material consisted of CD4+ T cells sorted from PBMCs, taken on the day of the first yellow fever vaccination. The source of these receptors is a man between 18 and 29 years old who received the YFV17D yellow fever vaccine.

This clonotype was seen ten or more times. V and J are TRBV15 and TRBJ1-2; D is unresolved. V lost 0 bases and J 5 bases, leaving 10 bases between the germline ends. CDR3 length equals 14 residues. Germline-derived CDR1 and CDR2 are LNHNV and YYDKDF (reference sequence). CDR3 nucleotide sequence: TGTGCCACCAGCAGAGATCCAGACGGTTATGGCTACACCTTC. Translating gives CATSRDPDGYGYTF. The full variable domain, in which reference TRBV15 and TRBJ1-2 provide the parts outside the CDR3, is DAMVIQNPRYQVTQFGKPVTLSCSQTLNHNVMYWYQQKSSQAPKLLFHYYDKDFNNEADTPDNFQSRRPNTSFCFLDIRSPGLGDTAMYLCATSRDPDGYGYTFGSGTRLTVV.

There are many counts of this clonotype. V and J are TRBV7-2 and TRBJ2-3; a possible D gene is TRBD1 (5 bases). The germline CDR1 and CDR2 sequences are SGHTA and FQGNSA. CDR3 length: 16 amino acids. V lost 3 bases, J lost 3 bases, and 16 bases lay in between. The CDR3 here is CASSFVAGPLTDTQYF. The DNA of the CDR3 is TGTGCCAGCAGCTTTGTGGCAGGGCCCTTGACAGATACGCAGTATTTT.

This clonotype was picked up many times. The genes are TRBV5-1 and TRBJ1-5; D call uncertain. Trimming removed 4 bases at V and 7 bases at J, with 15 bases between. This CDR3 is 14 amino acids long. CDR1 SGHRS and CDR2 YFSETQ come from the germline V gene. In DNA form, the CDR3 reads TGCGCCAGCAGCGAGGGTCTCACCGGGCAGCCCCAGCATTTT. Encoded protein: CASSEGLTGQPQHF.

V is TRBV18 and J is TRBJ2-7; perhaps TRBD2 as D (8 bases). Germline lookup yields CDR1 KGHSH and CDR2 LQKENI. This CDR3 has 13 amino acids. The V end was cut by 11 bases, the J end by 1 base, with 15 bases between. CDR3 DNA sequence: TGTGCCGGGACAGCGGGGGAGTCCTACGAGCAGTACTTC. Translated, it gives CAGTAGESYEQYF.

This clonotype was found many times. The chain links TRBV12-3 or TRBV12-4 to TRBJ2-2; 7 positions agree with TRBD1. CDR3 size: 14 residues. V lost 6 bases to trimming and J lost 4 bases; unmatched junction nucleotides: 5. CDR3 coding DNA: TGTGCCAGCAGACAAGACAGGGTCACCGGGGAGCTGTTTTTT. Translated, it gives CASRQDRVTGELFF.

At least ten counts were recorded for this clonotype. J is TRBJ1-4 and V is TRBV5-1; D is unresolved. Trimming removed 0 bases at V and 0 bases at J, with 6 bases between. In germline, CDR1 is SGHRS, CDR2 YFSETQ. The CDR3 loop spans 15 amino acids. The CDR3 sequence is CASSLAAATNEKLFF. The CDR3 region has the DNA TGCGCCAGCAGCTTGGCGGCTGCAACTAATGAAAAACTGTTTTTT.

The CDR3 DNA reads TGTGCCAGCAGCTCTCAGGTTTCAGGAAACACCATATATTTT. This translates into CASSSQVSGNTIYF. V is TRBV11-2 and J is TRBJ1-3; no reliable D call. The CDR3 sequence is 14 residues long. CDR1 and CDR2 (germline): SGHAT, FQNNGV. Trimming took off 4 bases at V and 4 bases at J, with 11 bases between the two ends.

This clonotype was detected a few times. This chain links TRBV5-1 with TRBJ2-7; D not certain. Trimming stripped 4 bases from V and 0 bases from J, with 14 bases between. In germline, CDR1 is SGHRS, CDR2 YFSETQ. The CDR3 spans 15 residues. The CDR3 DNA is TGCGCCAGCAGCGCTGATTCGGCAGACTCCTACGAGCAGTACTTC. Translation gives CASSADSADSYEQYF.

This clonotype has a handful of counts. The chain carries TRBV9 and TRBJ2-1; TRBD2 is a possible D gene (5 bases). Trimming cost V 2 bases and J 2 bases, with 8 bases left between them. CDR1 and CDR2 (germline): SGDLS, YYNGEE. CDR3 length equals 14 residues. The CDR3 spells CASSVGKTYNEQFF. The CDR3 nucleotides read TGTGCCAGCAGCGTCGGGAAAACCTACAATGAGCAGTTCTTC.

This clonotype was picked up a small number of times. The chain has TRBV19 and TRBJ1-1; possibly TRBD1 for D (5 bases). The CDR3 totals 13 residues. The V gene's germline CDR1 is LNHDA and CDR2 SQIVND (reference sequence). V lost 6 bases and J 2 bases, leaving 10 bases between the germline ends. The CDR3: CASSRAENTEAFF. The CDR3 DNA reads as TGTGCCAGTAGCAGGGCGGAAAACACTGAAGCTTTCTTT.

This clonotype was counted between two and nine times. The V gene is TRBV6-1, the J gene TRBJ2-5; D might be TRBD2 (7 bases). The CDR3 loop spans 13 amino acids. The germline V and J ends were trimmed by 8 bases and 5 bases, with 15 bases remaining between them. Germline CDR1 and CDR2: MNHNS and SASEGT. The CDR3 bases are TGTGCCAGCCGGAGGGCGGGGGCTGAGACCCAGTACTTC. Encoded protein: CASRRAGAETQYF.

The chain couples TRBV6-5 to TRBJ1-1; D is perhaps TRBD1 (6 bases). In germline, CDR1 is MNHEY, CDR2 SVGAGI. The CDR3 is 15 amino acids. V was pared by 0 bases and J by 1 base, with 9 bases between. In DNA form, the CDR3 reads TGTGCCAGCAGTTACTCCGGGACATCGAACACTGAAGCTTTCTTT. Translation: CASSYSGTSNTEAFF.

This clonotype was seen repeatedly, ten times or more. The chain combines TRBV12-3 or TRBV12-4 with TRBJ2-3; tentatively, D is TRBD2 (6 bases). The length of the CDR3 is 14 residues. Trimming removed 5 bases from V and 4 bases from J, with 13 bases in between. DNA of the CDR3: TGTGCCAGCAGTCTAAGACTAGAACCAGATACGCAGTATTTT. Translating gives CASSLRLEPDTQYF.

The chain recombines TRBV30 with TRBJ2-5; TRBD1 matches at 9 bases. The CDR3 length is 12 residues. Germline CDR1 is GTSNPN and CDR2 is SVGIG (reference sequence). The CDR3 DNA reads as TGTGCTTATGTGACAGGGGGAGAGACCCAGTACTTC. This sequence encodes CAYVTGGETQYF. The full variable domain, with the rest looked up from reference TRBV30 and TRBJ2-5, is SQTIHQWPATLVQPVGSPLSLECTVEGTSNPNLYWYRQAAGRGLQLLFYSVGIGQISSEVPQNLSASRPQDRQFILSSKKLLLSDSGFYLCAYVTGGETQYFGPGTRLLVL.

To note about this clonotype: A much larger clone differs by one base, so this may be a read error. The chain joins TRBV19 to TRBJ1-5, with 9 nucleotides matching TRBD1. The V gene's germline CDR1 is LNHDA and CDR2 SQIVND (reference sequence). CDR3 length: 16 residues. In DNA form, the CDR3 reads TGTGCCAGTAGTTCTCTACAGGGGGCAAACAATCAGACCCAGCATTTT. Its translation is CASSSLQGANNQTQHF.

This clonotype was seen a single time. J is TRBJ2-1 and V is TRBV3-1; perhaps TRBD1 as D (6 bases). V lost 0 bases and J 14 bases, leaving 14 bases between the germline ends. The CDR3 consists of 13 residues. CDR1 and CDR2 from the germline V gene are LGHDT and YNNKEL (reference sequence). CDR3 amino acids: CASSQEGGRSEFF. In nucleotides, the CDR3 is TGTGCCAGCAGCCAAGAAGGGGGACGTTCGGAGTTCTTC.

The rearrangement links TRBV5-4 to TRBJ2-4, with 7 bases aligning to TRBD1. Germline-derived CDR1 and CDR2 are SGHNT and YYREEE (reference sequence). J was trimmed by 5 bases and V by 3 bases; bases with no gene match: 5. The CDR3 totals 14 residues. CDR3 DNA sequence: TGTGCCAGCAGCTCAATCGACAGGGAAAACATTCAGTACTTC. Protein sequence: CASSSIDRENIQYF.

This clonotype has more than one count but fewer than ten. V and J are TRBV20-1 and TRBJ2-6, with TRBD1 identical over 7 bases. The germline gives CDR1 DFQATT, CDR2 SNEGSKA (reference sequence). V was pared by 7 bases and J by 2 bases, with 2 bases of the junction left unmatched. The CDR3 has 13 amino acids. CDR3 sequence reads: CSVQGAGANVLTF. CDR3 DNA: TGCAGTGTCCAGGGGGCTGGGGCCAACGTCCTGACTTTC.

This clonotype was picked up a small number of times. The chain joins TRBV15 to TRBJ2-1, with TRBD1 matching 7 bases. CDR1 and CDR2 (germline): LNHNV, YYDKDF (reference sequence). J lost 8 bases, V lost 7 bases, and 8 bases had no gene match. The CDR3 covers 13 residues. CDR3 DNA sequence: TGTGCCACCAAACTTCCAGGGGGTGATGAGCAGTTCTTC. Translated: CATKLPGGDEQFF.

CDR3 loop: CASSLGLGSNSPLHF. CDR3 nucleotide sequence: TGTGCCAGCAGCCTAGGGCTAGGCTCCAATTCACCCCTCCACTTT. This sequence joins TRBV7-2 and TRBJ1-6; D call uncertain. CDR3 length: 15 residues. V was clipped by 5 bases and J by 7 bases, with 15 bases between them. Germline V gene lookup returns CDR1 SGHTA and CDR2 FQGNSA.